This T cell receptor (beta chain) appears in the sequencing data of a study of prognosis after radiotherapy for stage I lung cancer. About the study: Nobody among the patients got concurrent therapy with stereotactic body radiotherapy.

Amplification of TCR beta CDR3 from genomic DNA used two-round multiplex PCR. Initially, in first-round PCR, primers specific to each TRBV and TRBJ gene were used. TCRdb re-called the multiplex PCR reads through MiXCR, storing one row per CDR3 protein. The repertoire includes tens of thousands of distinct CDR3 sequences, about 29% of them detected once, and about 33% sits in the top ten. The CDR3 spans 16 residues. The germline V gene has CDR1 SGHRS and CDR2 YFSETQ. With V trimmed by 2 bases and J by 9 bases, 8 bases remained unmatched. J is TRBJ2-1 and V is TRBV5-1, with 13 bases that match TRBD2. This clonotype was obtained from a donor aged 50 or older with non-small cell lung cancer. The material was PBMCs, obtained before or after stereotactic body radiation therapy (not recorded which). CDR3 DNA: TGCGCCAGCAGCTTCGGACTAGCGGGAGCGTACGGTGAGCAGTTCTTC. Its protein is CASSFGLAGAYGEQFF.